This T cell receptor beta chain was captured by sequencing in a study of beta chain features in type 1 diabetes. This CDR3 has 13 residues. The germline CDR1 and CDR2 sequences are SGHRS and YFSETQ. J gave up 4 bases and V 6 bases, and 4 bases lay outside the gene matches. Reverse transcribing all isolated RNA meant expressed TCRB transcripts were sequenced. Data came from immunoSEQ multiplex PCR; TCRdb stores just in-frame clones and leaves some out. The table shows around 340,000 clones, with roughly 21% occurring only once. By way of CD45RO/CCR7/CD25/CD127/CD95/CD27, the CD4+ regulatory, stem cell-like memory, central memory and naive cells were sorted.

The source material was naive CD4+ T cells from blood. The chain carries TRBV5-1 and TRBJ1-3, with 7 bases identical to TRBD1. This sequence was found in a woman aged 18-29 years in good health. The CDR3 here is CASTQGEGNTIYF. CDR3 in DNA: TGCGCCAGCACTCAGGGGGAAGGAAACACCATATATTTT.